Listed below are T cell receptor beta chains from one sample, sequenced in a study of beta chain features in type 1 diabetes. Profiling relied on immunoSEQ multiplex PCR, and the TCRdb table lists in-frame clones only, not all of them. The table lists roughly 700,000 clones, 13% of them singletons, with 0.02% to 0.025% in the top ten. Sequenced input: naive CD4+ T cells from blood. These receptors came from a man aged 18 to 29 with type 1 diabetes. CDR3s include the opening cysteine and the closing phenylalanine or tryptophan.

v_call,j_call,cdr3_aa
TRBV19,TRBJ1-1,CASSIPGMGTEAFF
TRBV4-1,TRBJ2-5,CASSPTGVQETQYF
TRBV4-2,TRBJ2-3,CASSQEEQGTQYF
TRBV5-1,TRBJ2-6,CASSLPRGSGANVLTF
TRBV9,TRBJ1-3,CASSAQNSGNTIYF
TRBV11-2,TRBJ2-3,CASSPLGPTPDTQYF
TRBV6-5,TRBJ2-7,CASSYSSDSSYEQYF
TRBV25-1,TRBJ2-7,CASSEWTGATYEQYF
TRBV4-2,TRBJ2-7,CASSQQASVSYEQYF
TRBV19,TRBJ2-4,CASSIDLQGSLKNIQYF
TRBV28,TRBJ1-5,CASSVKGGRQDF
TRBV6-5,TRBJ2-3,CASGTSGVTDTQYF
TRBV10-2,TRBJ1-5,CASSELQVSNQPQHF
TRBV6-6,TRBJ2-7,CASGSYEQYF
TRBV5-1,TRBJ2-7,CASSPGTALSYEQYF
TRBV29-1,TRBJ2-2,CSVGAGTNTGELFF
TRBV29-1,TRBJ2-7,CSVDTGGYEQYF
TRBV10-3,TRBJ2-5,CAISDPGGLKETQYF
TRBV28,TRBJ2-1,CASSTRGDREQFF
TRBV5-1,TRBJ1-1,CASSLAGSNTEAFF
TRBV28,TRBJ1-6,CASSPGTGRNSPLHF
TRBV7-3,TRBJ2-5,CASSSGRAGETQYF
TRBV18,TRBJ2-7,CASSQGDGDEQYF
TRBV29-1,TRBJ1-1,CSVDRLGATATVWNTEAFF
TRBV7-9,TRBJ2-7,CASSWDRGAYEQYF